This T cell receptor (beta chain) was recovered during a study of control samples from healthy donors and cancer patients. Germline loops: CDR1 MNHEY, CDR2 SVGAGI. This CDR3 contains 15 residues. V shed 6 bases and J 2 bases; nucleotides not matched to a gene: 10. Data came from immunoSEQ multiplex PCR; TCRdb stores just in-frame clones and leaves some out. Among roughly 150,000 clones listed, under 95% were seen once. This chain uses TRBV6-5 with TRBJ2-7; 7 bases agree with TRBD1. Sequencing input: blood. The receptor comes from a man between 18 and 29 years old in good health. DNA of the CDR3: TGTGCCAGCAGCCGAGACGGGACAGCCGCCTACGAGCAGTACTTC. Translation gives CASSRDGTAAYEQYF.